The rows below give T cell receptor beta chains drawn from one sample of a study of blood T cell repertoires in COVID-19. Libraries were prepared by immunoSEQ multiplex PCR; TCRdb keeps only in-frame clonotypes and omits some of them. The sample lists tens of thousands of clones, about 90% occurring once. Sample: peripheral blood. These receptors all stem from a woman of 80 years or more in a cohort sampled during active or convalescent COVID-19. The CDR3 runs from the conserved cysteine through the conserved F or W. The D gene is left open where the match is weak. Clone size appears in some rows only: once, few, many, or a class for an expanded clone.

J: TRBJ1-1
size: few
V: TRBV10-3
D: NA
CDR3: CAISEVREHGAFF
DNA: TGTGCCATCAGTGAGGTCCGGGAGCATGGAGCTTTCTTT

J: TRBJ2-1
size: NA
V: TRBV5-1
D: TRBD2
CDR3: CATGLAPAGNEQFF
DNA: TGCGCCACAGGACTAGCTCCGGCCGGCAATGAGCAGTTCTTC

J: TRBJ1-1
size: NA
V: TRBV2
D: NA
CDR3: CASSGERGFTEAFF
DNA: TGTGCCAGCAGTGGGGAGAGGGGGTTCACTGAAGCTTTCTTT

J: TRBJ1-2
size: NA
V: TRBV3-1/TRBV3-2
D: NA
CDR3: CASMGAYGYTF
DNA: TGTGCCAGCATGGGGGCTTATGGCTACACCTTC

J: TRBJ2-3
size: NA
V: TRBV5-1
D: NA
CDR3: CASSLILSSTDTQYF
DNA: TGCGCCAGCAGCTTGATACTATCTAGCACAGATACGCAGTATTTT

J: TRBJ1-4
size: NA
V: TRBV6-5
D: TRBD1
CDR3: CASSWLGGTVNEKLFF
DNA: TGTGCCAGCAGTTGGCTTGGGGGGACAGTTAATGAAAAACTGTTTTTT

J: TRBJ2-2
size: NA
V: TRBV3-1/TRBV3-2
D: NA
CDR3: CASSAGGGELFF
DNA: TGTGCCAGCAGCGCCGGCGGGGGGGAGCTGTTTTTT

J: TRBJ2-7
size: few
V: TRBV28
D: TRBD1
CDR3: CASSLTSTGGYEQYF
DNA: TGTGCCAGCAGTTTGACCTCGACAGGGGGCTACGAGCAGTACTTC

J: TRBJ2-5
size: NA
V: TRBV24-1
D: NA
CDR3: CATGDSTELFETQYF
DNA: TGTGCCACCGGGGATTCGACCGAACTATTTGAGACCCAGTACTTC

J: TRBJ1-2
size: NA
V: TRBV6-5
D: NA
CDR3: CASRKLGSSGGGYTF
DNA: TGTGCCAGCAGGAAGCTAGGGAGTTCCGGTGGTGGCTACACCTTC

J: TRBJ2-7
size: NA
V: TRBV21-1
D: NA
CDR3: CATPTGGHQYF
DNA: TGTGCCACTCCAACTGGGGGACACCAGTACTTC

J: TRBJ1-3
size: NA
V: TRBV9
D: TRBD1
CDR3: CASSVGDRGNGNTIYF
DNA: TGTGCCAGCAGCGTAGGGGACAGGGGGAATGGAAACACCATATATTTT

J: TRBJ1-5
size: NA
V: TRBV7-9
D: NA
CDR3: CASSLGGGGQPQHF
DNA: TGTGCCAGCAGCTTGGGGGGGGGCGGTCAGCCCCAGCATTTT

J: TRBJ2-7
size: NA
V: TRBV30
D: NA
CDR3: CAWSRETYEQYF
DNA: TGTGCCTGGAGCCGGGAGACCTACGAGCAGTACTTC

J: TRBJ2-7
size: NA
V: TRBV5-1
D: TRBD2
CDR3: CASSPQALGRKVDEQYF
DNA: TGCGCCAGCAGTCCCCAAGCTCTCGGGAGGAAGGTCGACGAGCAGTACTTC

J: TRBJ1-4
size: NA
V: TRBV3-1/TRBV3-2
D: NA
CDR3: CASSQAAGRSEKLFF
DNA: TGTGCCAGCAGCCAAGCAGCGGGTCGTTCTGAAAAACTGTTTTTT

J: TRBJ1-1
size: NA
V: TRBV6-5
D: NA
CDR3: CASSPYAGENTEAFF
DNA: TGTGCCAGCAGTCCCTATGCAGGGGAGAACACTGAAGCTTTCTTT

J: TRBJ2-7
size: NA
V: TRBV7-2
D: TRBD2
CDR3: CASSLTPREAFSYEQYF
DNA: TGTGCCAGCAGCTTAACCCCCCGGGAGGCCTTCTCCTACGAGCAGTACTTC

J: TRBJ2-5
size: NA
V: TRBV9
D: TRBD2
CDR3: CASSVGLAARAGETQYF
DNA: TGTGCCAGCAGCGTAGGACTAGCGGCCCGAGCGGGGGAGACCCAGTACTTC

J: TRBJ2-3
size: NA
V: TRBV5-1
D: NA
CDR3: CASSSATTDTQYF
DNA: TGCGCCAGCAGCTCGGCGACTACAGATACGCAGTATTTT

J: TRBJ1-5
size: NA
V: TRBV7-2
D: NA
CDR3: CASSKELYNQPQHF
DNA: TGTGCCAGCAGCAAGGAGCTGTATAATCAGCCCCAGCATTTT

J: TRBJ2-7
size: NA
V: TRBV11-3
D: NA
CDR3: CASVGGPGEQYF
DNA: TGTGCCAGCGTAGGAGGGCCGGGTGAGCAGTACTTC

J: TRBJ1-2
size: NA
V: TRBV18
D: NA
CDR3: CASSPTANYGYTF
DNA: TGTGCCAGCTCACCGACAGCTAACTATGGCTACACCTTC

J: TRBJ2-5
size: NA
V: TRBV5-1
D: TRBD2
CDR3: CASSLSLAGGKETQYF
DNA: TGCGCCAGCAGCTTGTCTCTAGCGGGGGGTAAAGAGACCCAGTACTTC

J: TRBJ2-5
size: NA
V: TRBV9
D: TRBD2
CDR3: CASSAAGGRETQYF
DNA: TGTGCCAGCAGCGCCGCGGGGGGAAGGGAGACCCAGTACTTC

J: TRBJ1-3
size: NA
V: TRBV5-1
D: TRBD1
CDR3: CASSLVGQGAGNTIYF
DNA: TGCGCCAGCAGCTTGGTAGGACAGGGTGCTGGAAACACCATATATTTT

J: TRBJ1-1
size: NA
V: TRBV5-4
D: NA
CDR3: CASSFGQGGAEAFF
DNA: TGTGCCAGCAGCTTCGGTCAGGGAGGGGCTGAAGCTTTCTTT

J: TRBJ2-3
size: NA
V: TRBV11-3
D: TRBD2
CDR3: CASLRGGAADTQYF
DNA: TGTGCCAGCCTACGGGGGGGAGCGGCAGATACGCAGTATTTT

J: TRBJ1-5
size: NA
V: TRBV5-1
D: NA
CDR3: CASSLDDPAGQPQHF
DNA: TGCGCCAGCAGCTTGGACGACCCGGCGGGGCAGCCCCAGCATTTT

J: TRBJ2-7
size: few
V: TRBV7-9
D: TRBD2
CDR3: CASSARALTSVSYEQYF
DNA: TGTGCCAGCAGCGCTAGGGCCCTAACTAGCGTATCCTACGAGCAGTACTTC

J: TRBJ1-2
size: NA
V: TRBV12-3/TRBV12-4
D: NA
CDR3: CASSLNIYGYTF
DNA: TGTGCCAGCAGTTTGAACATCTATGGCTACACCTTC

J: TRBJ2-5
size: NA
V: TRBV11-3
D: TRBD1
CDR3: CASSQTGGRETQYF
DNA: TGTGCCAGCAGCCAGACAGGGGGAAGGGAGACCCAGTACTTC

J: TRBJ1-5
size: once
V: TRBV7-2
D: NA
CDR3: CASSLKSWGEEQPQHF
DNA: TGTGCCAGCAGCTTAAAGTCCTGGGGAGAGGAGCAGCCCCAGCATTTT

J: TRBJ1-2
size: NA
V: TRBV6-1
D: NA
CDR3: CASSEMGLGQDGYTF
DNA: TGTGCCAGCAGTGAAATGGGACTCGGGCAGGACGGCTACACCTTC

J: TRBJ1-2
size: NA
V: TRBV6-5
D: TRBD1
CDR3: CASSYSGQGVFIGYTF
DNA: TGTGCCAGCAGTTACTCGGGACAGGGAGTTTTTATTGGCTACACCTTC

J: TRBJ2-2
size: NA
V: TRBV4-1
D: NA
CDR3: CASSQDRAGTGELFF
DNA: TGCGCCAGCAGCCAAGATCGGGCGGGAACCGGGGAGCTGTTTTTT

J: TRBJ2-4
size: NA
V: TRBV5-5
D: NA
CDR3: CASSPPLAKNIQYF
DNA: TGTGCCAGCAGCCCTCCCCTAGCCAAAAACATTCAGTACTTC

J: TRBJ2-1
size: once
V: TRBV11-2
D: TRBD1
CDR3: CASSLEGTGSSYNEQFF
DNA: TGTGCCAGCAGCTTAGAGGGGACAGGGAGCTCCTACAATGAGCAGTTCTTC

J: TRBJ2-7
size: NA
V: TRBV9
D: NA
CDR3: CASSVNWGSSYEQYF
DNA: TGTGCCAGCAGCGTCAATTGGGGCAGCTCCTACGAGCAGTACTTC

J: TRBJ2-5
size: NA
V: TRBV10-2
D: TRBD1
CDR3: CASNKDRDQETQYF
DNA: TGCGCCAGCAACAAAGACAGGGATCAAGAGACCCAGTACTTC

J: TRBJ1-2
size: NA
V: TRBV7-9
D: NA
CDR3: CASSLVRGGLGGYTF
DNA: TGTGCCAGCAGCTTAGTCAGAGGCGGCCTTGGGGGCTACACCTTC

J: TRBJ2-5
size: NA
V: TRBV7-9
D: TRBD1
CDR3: CASSPGTGAETQYF
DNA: TGTGCCAGCAGTCCCGGGACAGGTGCAGAGACCCAGTACTTC

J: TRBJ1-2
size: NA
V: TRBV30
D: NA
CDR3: CAWSAGESYTF
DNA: TGTGCCTGGAGTGCGGGGGAGAGCTACACCTTC

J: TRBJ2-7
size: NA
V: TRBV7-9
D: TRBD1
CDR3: CASSLIRGQGTYEQYF
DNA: TGTGCCAGCAGCTTAATACGGGGACAGGGGACCTACGAGCAGTACTTC

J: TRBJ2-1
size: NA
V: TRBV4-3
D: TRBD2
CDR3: CASSQDSGRGYNEQFF
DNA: TGCGCCAGCAGCCAAGATAGCGGGAGGGGGTACAATGAGCAGTTCTTC

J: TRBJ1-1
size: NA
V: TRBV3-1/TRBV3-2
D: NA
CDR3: CASSQSGMFTEAFF
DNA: TGTGCCAGCAGCCAATCAGGTATGTTCACTGAAGCTTTCTTT

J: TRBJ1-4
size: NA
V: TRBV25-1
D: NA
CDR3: CASSEFLGHEKLFF
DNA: TGTGCCAGCAGTGAATTTTTGGGGCATGAAAAACTGTTTTTT

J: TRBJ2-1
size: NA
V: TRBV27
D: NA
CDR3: CASSFLERDEQFF
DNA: TGTGCCAGCAGTTTTTTAGAGCGGGATGAGCAGTTCTTC

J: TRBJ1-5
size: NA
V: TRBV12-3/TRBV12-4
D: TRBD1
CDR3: CASSQGQNQPQHF
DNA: TGTGCCAGCAGCCAGGGACAGAATCAGCCCCAGCATTTT

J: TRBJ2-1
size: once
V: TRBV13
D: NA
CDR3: CASSQRRLVVTEQFF
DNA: TGTGCCAGCAGCCAACGCCGGCTAGTCGTCACTGAGCAGTTCTTC

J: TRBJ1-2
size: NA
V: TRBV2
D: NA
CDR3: CASSGRDGYTF
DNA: TGTGCCAGCAGTGGCAGGGATGGCTACACCTTC

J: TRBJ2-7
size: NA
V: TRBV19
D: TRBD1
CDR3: CASSPPGRTGREQYF
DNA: TGTGCCAGTAGTCCCCCCGGTCGGACAGGGAGGGAGCAGTACTTC

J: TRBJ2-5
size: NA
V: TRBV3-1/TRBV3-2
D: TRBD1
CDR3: CASSQVVGLGTGWETQYF
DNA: TGTGCCAGCAGCCAAGTCGTTGGTTTGGGGACAGGTTGGGAGACCCAGTACTTC

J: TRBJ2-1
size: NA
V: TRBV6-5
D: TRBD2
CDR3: CASTPEGAGVWEQFF
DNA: TGTGCCAGCACCCCGGAAGGCGCGGGAGTCTGGGAGCAGTTCTTC

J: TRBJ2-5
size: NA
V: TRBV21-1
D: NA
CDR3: CASSIETGRETQYF
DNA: TGTGCCAGCAGCATTGAAACAGGCAGAGAGACCCAGTACTTC

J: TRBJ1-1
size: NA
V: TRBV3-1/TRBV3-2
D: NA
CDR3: CASSPSLGPAFF
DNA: TGTGCCAGCAGCCCGTCTCTGGGGCCAGCTTTCTTT

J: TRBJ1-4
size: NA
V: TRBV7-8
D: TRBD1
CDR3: CASSPRQGAREKLFF
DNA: TGTGCCAGCAGCCCGAGACAGGGGGCTAGGGAAAAACTGTTTTTT

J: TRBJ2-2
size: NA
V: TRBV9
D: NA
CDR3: CASSRENTGELFF
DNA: TGTGCCAGCAGCCGAGAGAACACCGGGGAGCTGTTTTTT

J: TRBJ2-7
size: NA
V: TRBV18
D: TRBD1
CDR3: CASSPRTGDYEQYF
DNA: TGTGCCAGCTCACCCAGGACAGGGGACTACGAGCAGTACTTC

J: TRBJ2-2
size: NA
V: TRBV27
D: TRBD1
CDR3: CASSLERDRGFRGGTGELFF
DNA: TGTGCCAGCAGTTTAGAGAGGGACAGGGGCTTCCGAGGAGGCACCGGGGAGCTGTTTTTT